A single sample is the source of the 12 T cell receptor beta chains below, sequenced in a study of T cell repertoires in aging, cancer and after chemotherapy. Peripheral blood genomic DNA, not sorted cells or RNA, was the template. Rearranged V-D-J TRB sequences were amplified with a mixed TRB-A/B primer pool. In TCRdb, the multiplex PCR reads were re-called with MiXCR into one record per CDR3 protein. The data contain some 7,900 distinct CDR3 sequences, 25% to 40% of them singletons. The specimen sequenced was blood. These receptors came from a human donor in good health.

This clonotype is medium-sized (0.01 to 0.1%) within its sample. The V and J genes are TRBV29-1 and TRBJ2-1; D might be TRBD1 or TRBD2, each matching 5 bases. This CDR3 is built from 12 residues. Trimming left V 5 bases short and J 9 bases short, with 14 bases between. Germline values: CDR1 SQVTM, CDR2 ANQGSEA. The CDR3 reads CSVPRGASEQFF. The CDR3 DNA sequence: TGCAGCGTTCCGCGAGGGGCCAGTGAGCAGTTCTTC.

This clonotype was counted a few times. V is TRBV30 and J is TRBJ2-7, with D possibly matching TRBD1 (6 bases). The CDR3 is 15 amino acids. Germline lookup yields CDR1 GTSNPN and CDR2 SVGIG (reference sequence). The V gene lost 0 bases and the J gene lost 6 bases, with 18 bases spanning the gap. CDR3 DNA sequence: TGTGCCTGGAGTGTAGGGGGTTCTTATGGCTCCGAGCAGTACTTC. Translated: CAWSVGGSYGSEQYF.

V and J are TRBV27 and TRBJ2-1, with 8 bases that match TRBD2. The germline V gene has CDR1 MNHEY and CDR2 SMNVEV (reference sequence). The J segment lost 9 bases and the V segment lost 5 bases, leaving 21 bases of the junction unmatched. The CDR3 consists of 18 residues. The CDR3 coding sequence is TGTGCCAGCAGTCCCTATGTTACGGGGGGGAGTTCGCCCGGTGAGCAGTTCTTC. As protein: CASSPYVTGGSSPGEQFF.

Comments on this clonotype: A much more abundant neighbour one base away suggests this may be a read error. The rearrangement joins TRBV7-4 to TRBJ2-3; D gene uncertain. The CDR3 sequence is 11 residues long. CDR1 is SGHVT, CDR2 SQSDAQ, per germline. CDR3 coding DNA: TGTGCCAGTAGCCCCCCCGATACGAAGTATTTT. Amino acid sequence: CASSPPDTKYF.

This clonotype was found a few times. CDR3 residues: CASSFGQAGYNEQFF. The CDR3 coding sequence is TGCGCCAGCAGCTTCGGGCAGGCCGGATACAATGAGCAGTTCTTC. The chain employs TRBV5-1 and TRBJ2-1; D uncertain. CDR1 and CDR2 (germline): SGHRS, YFSETQ. The V gene lost 2 bases and the J gene lost 4 bases, with 13 bases spanning the gap. CDR3 length equals 15 residues.

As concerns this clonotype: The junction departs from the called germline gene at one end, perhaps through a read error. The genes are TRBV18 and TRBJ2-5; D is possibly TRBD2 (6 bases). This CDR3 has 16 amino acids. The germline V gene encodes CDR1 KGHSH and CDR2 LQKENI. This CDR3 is CASSLNAGGNQENQYF. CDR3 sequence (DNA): TGTGCCAGCTCACTCAACGCCGGGGGTAACCAAGAGAACCAGTACTTC.

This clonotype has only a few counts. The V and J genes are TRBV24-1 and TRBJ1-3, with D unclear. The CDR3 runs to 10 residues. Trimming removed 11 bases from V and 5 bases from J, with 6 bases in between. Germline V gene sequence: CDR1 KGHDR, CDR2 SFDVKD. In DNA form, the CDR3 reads TGTGCCAAAGACCGAAACACCATATATTTT. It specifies CAKDRNTIYF.

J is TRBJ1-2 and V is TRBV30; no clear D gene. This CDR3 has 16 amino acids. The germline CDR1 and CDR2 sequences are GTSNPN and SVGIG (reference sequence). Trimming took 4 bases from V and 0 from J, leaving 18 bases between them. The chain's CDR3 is CAWIRLVESANYGYTF. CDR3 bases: TGTGCCTGGATTCGTTTAGTTGAGTCGGCTAACTATGGCTACACCTTC.

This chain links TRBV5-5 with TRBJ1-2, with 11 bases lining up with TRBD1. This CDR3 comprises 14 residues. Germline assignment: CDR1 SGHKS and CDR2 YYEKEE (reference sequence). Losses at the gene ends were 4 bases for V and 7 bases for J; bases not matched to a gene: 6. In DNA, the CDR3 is TGTGCCAGCAGCCCCGGACAGGGGGCGGCTGGCTACACCTTC. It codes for CASSPGQGAAGYTF.

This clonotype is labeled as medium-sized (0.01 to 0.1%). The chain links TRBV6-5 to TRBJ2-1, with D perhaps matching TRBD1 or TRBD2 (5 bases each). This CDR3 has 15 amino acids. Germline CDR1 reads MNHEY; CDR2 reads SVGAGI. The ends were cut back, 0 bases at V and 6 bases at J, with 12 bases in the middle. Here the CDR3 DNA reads TGTGCCAGCAGTTACTCGAGGGACCAGGGCAATGAGCAGTTCTTC. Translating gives CASSYSRDQGNEQFF.

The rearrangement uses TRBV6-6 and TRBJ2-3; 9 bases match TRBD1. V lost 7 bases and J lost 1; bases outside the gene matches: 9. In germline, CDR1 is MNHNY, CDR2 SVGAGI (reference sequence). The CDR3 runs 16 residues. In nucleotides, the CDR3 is TGTGCCAGCAAATCAACAGGGGGCCACGGCACAGATACGCAGTATTTT. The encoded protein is CASKSTGGHGTDTQYF.

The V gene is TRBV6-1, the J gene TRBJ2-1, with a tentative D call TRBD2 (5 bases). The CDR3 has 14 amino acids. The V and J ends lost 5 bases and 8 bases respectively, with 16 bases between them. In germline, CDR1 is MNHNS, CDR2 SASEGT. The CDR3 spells CASSSNLAYDEQFF. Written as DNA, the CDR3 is TGTGCCAGCAGTTCAAATCTAGCTTATGATGAGCAGTTCTTC.